The 2 T cell receptor beta chains below were found in one sample sequenced in a study of cytomegalovirus exposure and HLA in healthy donors. The repertoire was sequenced with immunoSEQ multiplex PCR; TCRdb's copy has only in-frame clones and lacks some. This table holds 110,000 or so clones, approximately 81% found once. Input material: PBMCs. The receptor set was obtained from a young woman in good health and CMV-seronegative.

The rearrangement links TRBV19 to TRBJ1-4, with D possibly being TRBD1 (6 bases). The length of the CDR3 is 15 residues. Trimming stripped 0 bases from V and 8 bases from J, with 13 bases between. Germline loops: CDR1 LNHDA, CDR2 SQIVND (reference sequence). This CDR3 is CASSIDYRVSEKLFF. The CDR3 coding sequence is TGTGCCAGTAGTATAGATTACAGGGTGTCCGAAAAACTGTTTTTT.

The rearrangement links TRBV7-2 to TRBJ2-2; perhaps TRBD1 as D (6 bases). There are 16 residues in the CDR3. V lost 1 base and J lost 2, with 11 bases in between. The V gene's germline CDR1 is SGHTA and CDR2 FQGNSA. The CDR3 loop is CASSLGRGQNTGELFF. In DNA form, the CDR3 reads TGTGCCAGCAGCTTAGGCAGGGGTCAAAACACCGGGGAGCTGTTTTTT.